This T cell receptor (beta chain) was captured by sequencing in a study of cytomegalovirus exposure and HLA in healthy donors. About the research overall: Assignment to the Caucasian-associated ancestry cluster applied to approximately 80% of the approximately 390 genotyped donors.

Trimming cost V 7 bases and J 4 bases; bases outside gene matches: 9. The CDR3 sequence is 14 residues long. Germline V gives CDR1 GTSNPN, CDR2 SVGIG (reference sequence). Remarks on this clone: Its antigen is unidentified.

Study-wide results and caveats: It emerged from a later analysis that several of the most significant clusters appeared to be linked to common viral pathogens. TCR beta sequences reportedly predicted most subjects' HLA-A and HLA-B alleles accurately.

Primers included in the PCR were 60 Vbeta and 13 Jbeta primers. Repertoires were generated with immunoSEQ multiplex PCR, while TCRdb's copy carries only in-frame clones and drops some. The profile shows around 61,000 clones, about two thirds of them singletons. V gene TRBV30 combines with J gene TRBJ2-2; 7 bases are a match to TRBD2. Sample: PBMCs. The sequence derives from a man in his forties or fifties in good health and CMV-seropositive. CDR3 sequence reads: CAYCTGGFTGELFF. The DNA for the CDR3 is TGTGCCTACTGCACCGGGGGGTTCACCGGGGAGCTGTTTTTT.